A single T cell receptor beta chain is shown here with its context. Antigen unknown. The source of the sample is a study of cytomegalovirus exposure and HLA in healthy donors. Study results and caveats: Researchers reported that a few CMV-associated chains were confirmed in vitro as CMV antigen-specific. The classifier reportedly diagnosed cytomegalovirus status with high specificity and sensitivity. Altogether, some 170 TCR beta chains were recorded as cytomegalovirus-associated.

The protocol was immunoSEQ multiplex PCR, while the TCRdb copy is restricted to in-frame clones and leaves out a portion. The data contain some 140,000 clones, about 91% of them singletons. CDR1 and CDR2 (germline): SGHRS, YFSETQ. The CDR3 runs 15 residues. The ends lost 4 bases at V and 5 bases at J; junction bases unmatched: 6. The sample comprised PBMCs. The sequence was collected from a young woman in good health and CMV-seropositive. The chain couples TRBV5-1 to TRBJ2-5; 12 positions match TRBD1. This chain's CDR3 is CASSPGTGGSETQYF. For the CDR3, the DNA is TGCGCCAGCAGCCCGGGGACAGGGGGCAGTGAGACCCAGTACTTC. The full variable domain, its missing parts supplied by reference TRBV5-1 and TRBJ2-5, is KAGVTQTPRYLIKTRGQQVTLSCSPISGHRSVSWYQQTPGQGLQFLFEYFSETQRNKGNFPGRFSGRQFSNSRSEMNVSTLELGDSALYLCASSPGTGGSETQYFGPGTRLLVL.